The present TCR beta chain was sequenced within a study of blood T cell repertoires in COVID-19. Looking at the study overall: From the United States, Italy and Spain came samples of acute and convalescent COVID-19. PBMCs, B-cell-depleted T cells, or T cells provided the cDNA or gDNA that made up the material.

How the authors handled the data: The authors estimated nucleated cell counts from reference gene primer amplification. Assay: immunoSEQ multiplex PCR; the TCRdb copy retains only in-frame clones and omits some. That table gives V, J and clone size, and the DNA gave D and trimming. The sample yields around 21,000 clones, roughly 90% seen once. With 5 bases clipped from V and 4 bases from J, the junction kept 8 bases outside the gene matches. The CDR3 length is 15 residues. Germline V CDR1 and CDR2: MNHEY, SVGAGI. The TCR originated in a woman of 80 years or more with active COVID-19. The sample consisted of peripheral blood. This chain uses TRBV6-5 with TRBJ1-2; 9 bases agree with TRBD1. The CDR3 is CASSPGTGIIYGYTF. CDR3 nucleotide sequence: TGTGCCAGCAGTCCTGGGACAGGGATTATCTATGGCTACACCTTC.